This entry is about one T cell receptor beta chain. The assay was immunoSEQ multiplex PCR, and TCRdb's table has in-frame clones only and misses some. The sample lists about 32,000 clones, 80% to 85% occurring once. Specified treatment: preoperative locoregional IRX-2 cytokine immunotherapy. Samples came from a phase Ib trial of preoperative locoregional IRX-2 cytokine immunotherapy. The data were obtained in a study of preoperative IRX-2 immunotherapy in early breast cancer. This CDR3 spans 17 amino acids. In germline, CDR1 is MNHGY, CDR2 SAAAGT. Trimming shortened V by 6 bases and J by 0 bases, and 21 bases separated the two germline ends.

Here the sequenced sample was lymph node tissue, taken from a patient treated with IRX-2 immunotherapy. This chain links TRBV6-8 with TRBJ2-7; D is uncertain. The receptor's source is a human donor with breast cancer. CDR3 amino acids: CASSRATPSQASYEQYF. The DNA for the CDR3 is TGTGCCAGCAGCCGCGCCACCCCGTCCCAAGCCTCCTACGAGCAGTACTTC.